This T cell receptor beta chain is from a study of blood T cells in healthy people across ages. Trimming took 4 bases from V and 3 from J; bases not matched to a gene: 16. The CDR3 runs 17 residues. Germline CDR1 is SGHRS and CDR2 is YFSETQ. Total RNA extracted from each sample amounted to at least 5.5 micrograms. Together with a sample-barcoded 5' primer, a J-beta primer mix was included in a second PCR lasting roughly 6 to 12 cycles. TCRdb recomputed calls from the 5' RACE reads with MiXCR, one row per CDR3 protein. The table shows 790,000 or so distinct CDR3 sequences, with 45% to 70% occurring only once.

Source material: blood. The TCR sequence derives from a man aged 40-55 years in good health. V usage is TRBV5-1 and J usage is TRBJ2-7; 7 nucleotides match TRBD2. CDR3 sequence reads: CASSLVGSGWIDYEQYF. CDR3 coding DNA: TGCGCCAGCAGCCTGGTTGGTAGCGGGTGGATAGACTACGAGCAGTACTTC.